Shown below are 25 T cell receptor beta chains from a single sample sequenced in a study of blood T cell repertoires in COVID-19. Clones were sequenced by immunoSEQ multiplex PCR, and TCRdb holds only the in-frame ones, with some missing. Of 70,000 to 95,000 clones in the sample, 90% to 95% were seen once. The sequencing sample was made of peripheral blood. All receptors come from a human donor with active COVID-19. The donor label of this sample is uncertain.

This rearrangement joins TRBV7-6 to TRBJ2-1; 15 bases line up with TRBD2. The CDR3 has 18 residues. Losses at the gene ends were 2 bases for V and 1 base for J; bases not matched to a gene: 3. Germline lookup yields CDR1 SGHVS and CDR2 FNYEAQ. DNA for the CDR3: TGTGCCAGCAGCTTACGGACTAGCGGGGGGGCTTCCTACAATGAGCAGTTCTTC. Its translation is CASSLRTSGGASYNEQFF.

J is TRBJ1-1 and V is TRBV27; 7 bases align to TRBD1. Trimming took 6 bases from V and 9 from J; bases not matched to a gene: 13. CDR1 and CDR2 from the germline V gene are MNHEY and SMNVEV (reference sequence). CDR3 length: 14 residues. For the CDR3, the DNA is TGTGCCAGCAGCAGTTTGGGACAGTTAGTCAAAGCTTTCTTT. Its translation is CASSSLGQLVKAFF.

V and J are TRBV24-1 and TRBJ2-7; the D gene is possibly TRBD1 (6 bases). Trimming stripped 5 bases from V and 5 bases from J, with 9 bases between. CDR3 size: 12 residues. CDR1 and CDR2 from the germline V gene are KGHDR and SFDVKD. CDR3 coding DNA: TGTGCCACCAGTGGCAGGGGAAACGAGCAGTACTTC. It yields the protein CATSGRGNEQYF.

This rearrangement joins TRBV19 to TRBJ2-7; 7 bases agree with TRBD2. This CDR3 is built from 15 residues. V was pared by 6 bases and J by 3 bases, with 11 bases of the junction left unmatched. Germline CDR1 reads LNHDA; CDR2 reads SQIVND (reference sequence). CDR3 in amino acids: CASSEIQGGDYEQYF. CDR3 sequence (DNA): TGTGCCAGTAGCGAAATTCAGGGAGGGGACTACGAGCAGTACTTC. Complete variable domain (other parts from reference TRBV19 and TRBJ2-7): DGGITQSPKYLFRKEGQNVTLSCEQNLNHDAMYWYRQDPGQGLRLIYYSQIVNDFQKGDIAEGYSVSREKKESFPLTVTSAQKNPTAFYLCASSEIQGGDYEQYFGPGTRLTVT.

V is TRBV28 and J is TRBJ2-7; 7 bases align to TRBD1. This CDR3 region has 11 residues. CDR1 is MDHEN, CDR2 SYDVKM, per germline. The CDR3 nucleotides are TGTGCACCGACAGGGCCGGGAGAGCAGTACTTC. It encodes CAPTGPGEQYF. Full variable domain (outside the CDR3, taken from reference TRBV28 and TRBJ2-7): DVKVTQSSRYLVKRTGEKVFLECVQDMDHENMFWYRQDPGLGLRLIYFSYDVKMKEKGDIPEGYSVSREKKERFSLILESASTNQTSMYLCAPTGPGEQYFGPGTRLTVT.

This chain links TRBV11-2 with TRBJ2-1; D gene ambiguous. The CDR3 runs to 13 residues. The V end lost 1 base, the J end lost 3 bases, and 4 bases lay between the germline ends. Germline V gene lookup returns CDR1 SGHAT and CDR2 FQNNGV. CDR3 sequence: CASSLVVYNEQFF. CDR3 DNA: TGTGCCAGCAGCTTAGTCGTCTACAATGAGCAGTTCTTC.

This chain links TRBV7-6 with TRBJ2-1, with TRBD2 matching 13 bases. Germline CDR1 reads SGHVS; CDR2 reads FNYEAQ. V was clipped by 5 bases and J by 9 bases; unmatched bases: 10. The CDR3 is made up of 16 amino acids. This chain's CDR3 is CASSATSGGAFIEQFF. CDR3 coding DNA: TGTGCCAGCAGCGCTACTAGCGGGGGGGCCTTTATTGAGCAGTTCTTC. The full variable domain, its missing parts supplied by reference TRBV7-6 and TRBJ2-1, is GAGVSQSPRYKVTKRGQDVALRCDPISGHVSLYWYRQALGQGPEFLTYFNYEAQQDKSGLPNDRFSAERPEGSISTLTIQRTEQRDSAMYRCASSATSGGAFIEQFFGPGTRLTVL.

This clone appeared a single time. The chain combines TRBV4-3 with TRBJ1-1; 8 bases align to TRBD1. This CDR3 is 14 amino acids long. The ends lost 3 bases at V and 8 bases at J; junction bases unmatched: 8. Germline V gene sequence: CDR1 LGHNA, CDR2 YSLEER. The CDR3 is CASSQEAGGLEAFF. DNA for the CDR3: TGCGCCAGCAGCCAGGAAGCAGGGGGCTTGGAAGCTTTCTTT.

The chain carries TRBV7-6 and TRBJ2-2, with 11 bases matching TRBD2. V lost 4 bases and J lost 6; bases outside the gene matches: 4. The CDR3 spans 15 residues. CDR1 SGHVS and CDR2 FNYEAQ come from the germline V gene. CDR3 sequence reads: CASSSTSGMAGELFF. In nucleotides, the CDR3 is TGTGCCAGCAGCTCGACTAGCGGGATGGCCGGGGAGCTGTTTTTT. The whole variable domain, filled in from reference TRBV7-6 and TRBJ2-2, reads GAGVSQSPRYKVTKRGQDVALRCDPISGHVSLYWYRQALGQGPEFLTYFNYEAQQDKSGLPNDRFSAERPEGSISTLTIQRTEQRDSAMYRCASSSTSGMAGELFFGEGSRLTVL.

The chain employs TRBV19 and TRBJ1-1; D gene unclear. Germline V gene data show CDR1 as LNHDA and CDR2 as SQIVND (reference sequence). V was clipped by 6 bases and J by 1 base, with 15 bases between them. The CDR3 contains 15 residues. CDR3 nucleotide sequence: TGTGCCAGTAGCTCTCTTTGGACTTCGAACACTGAAGCTTTCTTT. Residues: CASSSLWTSNTEAFF. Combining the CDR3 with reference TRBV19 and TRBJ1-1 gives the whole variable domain DGGITQSPKYLFRKEGQNVTLSCEQNLNHDAMYWYRQDPGQGLRLIYYSQIVNDFQKGDIAEGYSVSREKKESFPLTVTSAQKNPTAFYLCASSSLWTSNTEAFFGQGTRLTVV.

The CDR3 DNA follows: TGTGCCAGCAGCTTTGTTGTAGCGGCACCATTCACCAAAAACATTCAGTACTTC. Translation gives CASSFVVAAPFTKNIQYF. The chain employs TRBV5-5 and TRBJ2-4, with TRBD2 as a possible D gene (6 bases). CDR3 size: 18 residues. Per the germline V gene, CDR1 is SGHKS and CDR2 is YYEKEE (reference sequence). Trimming stripped 2 bases from V and 2 bases from J, with 20 bases between.

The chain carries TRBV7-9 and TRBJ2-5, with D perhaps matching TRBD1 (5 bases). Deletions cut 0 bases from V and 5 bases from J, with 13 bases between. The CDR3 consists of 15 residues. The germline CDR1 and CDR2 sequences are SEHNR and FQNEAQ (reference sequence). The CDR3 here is CASSLATGAMETQYF. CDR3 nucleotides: TGTGCCAGCAGCTTAGCAACTGGGGCCATGGAGACCCAGTACTTC.

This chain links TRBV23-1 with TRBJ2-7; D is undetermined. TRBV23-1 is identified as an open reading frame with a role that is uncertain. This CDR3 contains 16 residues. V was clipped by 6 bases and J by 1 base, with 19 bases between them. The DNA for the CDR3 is TGCGCCAGCAGCCCACAGTCTTTAGGTAAGTCCTACGAGCAGTACTTC. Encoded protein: CASSPQSLGKSYEQYF.

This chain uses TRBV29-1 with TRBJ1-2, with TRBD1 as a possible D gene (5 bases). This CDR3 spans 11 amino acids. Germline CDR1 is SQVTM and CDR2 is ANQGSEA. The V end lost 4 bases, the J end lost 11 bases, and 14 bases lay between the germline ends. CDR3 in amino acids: CSVGSTGPYTF. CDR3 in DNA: TGCAGCGTTGGGTCAACAGGTCCTTACACCTTC.

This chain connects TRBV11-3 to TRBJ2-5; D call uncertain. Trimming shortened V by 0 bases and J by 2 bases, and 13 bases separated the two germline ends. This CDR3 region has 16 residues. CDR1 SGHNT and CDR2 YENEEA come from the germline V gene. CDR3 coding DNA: TGTGCCAGCAGCTTAGATGGCAGTCGATGGCAAGAGACCCAGTACTTC. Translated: CASSLDGSRWQETQYF.

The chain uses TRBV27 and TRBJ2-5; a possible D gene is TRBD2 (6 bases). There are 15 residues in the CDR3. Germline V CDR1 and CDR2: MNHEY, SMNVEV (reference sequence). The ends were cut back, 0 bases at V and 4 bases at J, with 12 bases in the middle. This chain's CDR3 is CASSLSPRDLETQYF. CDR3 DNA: TGTGCCAGCAGTTTATCGCCCCGGGACTTAGAGACCCAGTACTTC.

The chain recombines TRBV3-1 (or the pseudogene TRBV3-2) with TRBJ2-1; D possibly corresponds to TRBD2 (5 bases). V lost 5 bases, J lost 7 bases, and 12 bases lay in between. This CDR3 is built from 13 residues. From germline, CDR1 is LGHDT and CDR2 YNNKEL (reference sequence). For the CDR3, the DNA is TGTGCCAGCAGCGCCGGACTTACAAATGAGCAGTTCTTC. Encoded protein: CASSAGLTNEQFF.

In nucleotides, the CDR3 is TGTGCCAGCAGCGGCCTGAGGGATCGAGGCGGAGCTTTCTTT. Translating it yields CASSGLRDRGGAFF. This chain connects TRBV7-9 to TRBJ1-1; D gene unclear. The CDR3 spans 14 residues. The V gene lost 5 bases and the J gene lost 10 bases, with 20 bases spanning the gap. The germline V gene has CDR1 SEHNR and CDR2 FQNEAQ (reference sequence).

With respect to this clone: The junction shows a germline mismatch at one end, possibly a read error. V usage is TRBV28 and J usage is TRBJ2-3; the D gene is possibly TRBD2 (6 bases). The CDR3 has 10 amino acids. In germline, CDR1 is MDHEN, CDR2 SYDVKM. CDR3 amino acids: CASSPWRGDF. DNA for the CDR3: TGTGCCAGCAGTCCATGGCGCGGGGATTTT.

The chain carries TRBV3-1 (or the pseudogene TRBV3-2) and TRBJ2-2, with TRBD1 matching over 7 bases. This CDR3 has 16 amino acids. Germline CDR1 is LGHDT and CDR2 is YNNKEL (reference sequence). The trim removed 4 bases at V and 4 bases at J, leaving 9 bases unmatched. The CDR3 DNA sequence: TGTGCCAGCAGCCCCTTAACAGGGGACCGCACCGGGGAGCTGTTTTTT. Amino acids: CASSPLTGDRTGELFF.

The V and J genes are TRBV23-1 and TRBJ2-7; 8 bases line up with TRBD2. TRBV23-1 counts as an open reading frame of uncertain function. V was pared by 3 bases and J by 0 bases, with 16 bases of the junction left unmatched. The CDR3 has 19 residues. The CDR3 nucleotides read TGCGCCAGCAGTCATAGGCTGGGAACTAGCGGTAATAGCTCCTACGAGCAGTACTTC. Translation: CASSHRLGTSGNSSYEQYF.

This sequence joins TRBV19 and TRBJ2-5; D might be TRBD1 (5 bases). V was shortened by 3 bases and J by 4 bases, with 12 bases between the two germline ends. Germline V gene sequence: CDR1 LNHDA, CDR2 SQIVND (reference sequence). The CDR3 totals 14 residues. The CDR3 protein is CASSISGAGETQYF. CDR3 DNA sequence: TGTGCCAGTAGTATTTCTGGGGCCGGAGAGACCCAGTACTTC.

For the CDR3, the DNA is TGTGCCAGCAGTCGAGGGATGAACAATCAGCCCCAGCATTTT. Protein sequence: CASSRGMNNQPQHF. This sequence joins TRBV6-5 and TRBJ1-5; no definite D call. Germline V gene data show CDR1 as MNHEY and CDR2 as SVGAGI. Trimming pared 5 bases from V and 3 bases from J, leaving 11 bases between. This CDR3 comprises 14 residues.

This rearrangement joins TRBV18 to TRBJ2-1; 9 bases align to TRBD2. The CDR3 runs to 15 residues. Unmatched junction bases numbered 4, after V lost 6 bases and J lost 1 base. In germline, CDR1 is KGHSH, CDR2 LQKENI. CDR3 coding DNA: TGTGCCAGCTCCCGCGGGGGGGAATCCTACAATGAGCAGTTCTTC. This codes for CASSRGGESYNEQFF.

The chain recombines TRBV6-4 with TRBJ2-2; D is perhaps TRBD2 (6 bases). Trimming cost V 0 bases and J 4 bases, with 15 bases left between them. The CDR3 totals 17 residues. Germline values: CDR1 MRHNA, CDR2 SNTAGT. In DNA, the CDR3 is TGTGCCAGCAGTGACTCGATCGGACTAAGGGGCACCGGGGAGCTGTTTTTT. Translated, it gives CASSDSIGLRGTGELFF.